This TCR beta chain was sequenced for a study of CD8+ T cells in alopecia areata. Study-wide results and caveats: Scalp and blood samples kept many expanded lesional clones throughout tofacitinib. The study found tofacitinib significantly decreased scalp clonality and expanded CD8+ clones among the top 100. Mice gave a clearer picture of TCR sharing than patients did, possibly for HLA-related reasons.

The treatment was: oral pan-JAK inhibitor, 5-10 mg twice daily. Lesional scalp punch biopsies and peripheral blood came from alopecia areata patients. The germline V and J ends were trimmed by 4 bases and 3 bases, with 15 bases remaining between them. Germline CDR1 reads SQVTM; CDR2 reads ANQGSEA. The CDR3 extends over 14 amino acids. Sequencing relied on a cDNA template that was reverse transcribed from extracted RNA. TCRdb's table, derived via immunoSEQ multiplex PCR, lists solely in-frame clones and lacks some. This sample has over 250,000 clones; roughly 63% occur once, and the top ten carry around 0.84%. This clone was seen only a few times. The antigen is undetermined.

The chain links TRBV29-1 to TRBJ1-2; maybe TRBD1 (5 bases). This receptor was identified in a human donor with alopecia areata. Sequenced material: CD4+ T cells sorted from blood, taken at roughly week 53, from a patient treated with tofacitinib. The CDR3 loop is CSVGPPGPHYGYTF. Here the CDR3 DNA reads TGCAGCGTTGGGCCGCCAGGGCCCCACTATGGCTACACCTTC. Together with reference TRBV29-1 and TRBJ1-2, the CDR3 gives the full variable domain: SAVISQKPSRDICQRGTSLTIQCQVDSQVTMMFWYRQQPGQSLTLIATANQGSEATYESGFVIDKFPISRPNLTFSTLTVSNMSPEDSSIYLCSVGPPGPHYGYTFGSGTRLTVV.